Below, 21 T cell receptor beta chains from the same sample are listed, as sequenced in a study of blood T cells in healthy people across ages. A second PCR, run for about 7 to 11 cycles, used a sample-barcoded 5' primer plus a J-beta primer mix. In TCRdb, the 5' RACE reads were re-called with MiXCR into one record per CDR3 protein. The sample yields about a million distinct CDR3 sequences, roughly 51% seen once. Sequencing was done on a sample of blood. These receptors all stem from an older woman in good health.

The V and J genes are TRBV11-2 and TRBJ2-3; TRBD2 aligns across 8 bases. This CDR3 has 16 amino acids. Germline CDR1 SGHAT, CDR2 FQNNGV. V lost 1 base to trimming and J lost 2 bases; unmatched junction nucleotides: 5. CDR3 bases: TGTGCCAGCAGCTTAGCGGGAGGGGGTTTCACAGATACGCAGTATTTT. Protein sequence: CASSLAGGGFTDTQYF. The full variable domain, completed using reference TRBV11-2 and TRBJ2-3, is EAGVAQSPRYKIIEKRQSVAFWCNPISGHATLYWYQQILGQGPKLLIQFQNNGVVDDSQLPKDRFSAERLKGVDSTLKIQPAKLEDSAVYLCASSLAGGGFTDTQYFGPGTRLTVL.

The gene calls are TRBV14 and TRBJ2-5, with 7 bases identical to TRBD1. J gave up 5 bases and V 0 bases, and 9 bases lay outside the gene matches. This CDR3 has 16 residues. Germline CDR1 reads SGHDN; CDR2 reads FVKESK. The CDR3 DNA reads as TGTGCCAGCAGCCAAGACCCACAGGGGCTCTGGGAGACCCAGTACTTC. It yields the protein CASSQDPQGLWETQYF.

This clonotype has a handful of counts. V usage is TRBV7-9 and J usage is TRBJ2-7; D remains unclear. Germline loops: CDR1 SEHNR, CDR2 FQNEAQ (reference sequence). The CDR3 contains 12 residues. V was shortened by 6 bases and J by 4 bases, with 10 bases between the two germline ends. DNA for the CDR3: TGTGCCAGCAGAACTATACGATACGAGCAGTACTTC. Residues: CASRTIRYEQYF.

This clonotype was recorded a few times. CDR3 protein: CASSLRRGSGPQETQYF. For the CDR3, the DNA is TGTGCCAGCAGCTTAAGACGTGGAAGCGGGCCCCAAGAGACCCAGTACTTC. This rearrangement joins TRBV11-2 to TRBJ2-5; D might be TRBD2 (6 bases). This CDR3 comprises 17 residues. From germline, CDR1 is SGHAT and CDR2 FQNNGV. The V end was cut by 2 bases, the J end by 1 base, with 17 bases between. Supplemented by reference TRBV11-2 and TRBJ2-5, the full variable domain reads EAGVAQSPRYKIIEKRQSVAFWCNPISGHATLYWYQQILGQGPKLLIQFQNNGVVDDSQLPKDRFSAERLKGVDSTLKIQPAKLEDSAVYLCASSLRRGSGPQETQYFGPGTRLLVL.

The genes are TRBV5-1 and TRBJ1-6, with 7 bases aligning to TRBD1. The V and J ends lost 4 bases and 5 bases, in that order; junction bases with no gene match: 6. The CDR3 totals 15 residues. CDR1 and CDR2 (germline): SGHRS, YFSETQ. The CDR3 DNA follows: TGCGCCAGCAGCCACGGGACAGAGGATAATTCACCCCTCCACTTT. Translation: CASSHGTEDNSPLHF.

J is TRBJ1-5 and V is TRBV6-1; 7 nucleotides match TRBD1. This CDR3 has 13 amino acids. With V trimmed by 4 bases and J by 5 bases, 2 bases remained unmatched. Germline lookup yields CDR1 MNHNS and CDR2 SASEGT. The CDR3 protein is CASSGDRDQPQHF. CDR3 DNA: TGTGCCAGCAGTGGTGACAGGGATCAGCCCCAGCATTTT.

This CDR3 reads CASSQDLDIPNEKLFF. The CDR3 DNA follows: TGCGCCAGCAGCCAAGATCTCGACATCCCTAATGAAAAACTGTTTTTT. The V call is TRBV4-3, the J call TRBJ1-4, with D hard to call. The CDR3 runs 16 residues. Germline CDR1 LGHNA, CDR2 YSLEER. V shed 0 bases and J shed 3 bases, with 11 bases lying between them.

V is TRBV2 and J is TRBJ2-3, with 7 bases fitting TRBD2. CDR1 is SNHLY and CDR2 is FYNNEI in the germline V gene. The CDR3 runs to 15 residues. V shed 0 bases, J shed 5 bases, and the junction held 5 bases outside the gene matches. The CDR3 coding sequence is TGTGCCAGCAGTGAAGCGGAGGTAGCGGGAGATACGCAGTATTTT. Amino acid sequence: CASSEAEVAGDTQYF.

This clonotype was seen a handful of times. This chain uses TRBV3-1 with TRBJ2-7; D gene uncertain. With 4 bases removed from V and 3 bases from J, the gap between germline ends came to 16 bases. Germline V CDR1 and CDR2: LGHDT, YNNKEL (reference sequence). The CDR3 extends over 15 amino acids. The CDR3 nucleotides are TGTGCCAGCAGCCTTTTTAACAATCCCGACTACGAGCAGTACTTC. It translates to CASSLFNNPDYEQYF.

This clonotype occurred a few times. The chain employs TRBV20-1 and TRBJ2-1, with 8 positions matching TRBD2. The CDR3 has 15 amino acids. Germline lookup yields CDR1 DFQATT and CDR2 SNEGSKA (reference sequence). V lost 0 bases and J lost 10; bases outside the gene matches: 11. The CDR3 loop is CSARDQGLARGEQFF. The DNA for the CDR3 is TGCAGTGCTAGAGACCAAGGACTAGCCCGTGGGGAGCAGTTCTTC.

In regard to this clonotype: A much larger clone is a single base away; this may be a read error. The V and J genes are TRBV29-1 and TRBJ2-7, with no clear D. Germline V gene sequence: CDR1 SQVTM, CDR2 ANQGSEA. The CDR3 length is 11 residues. The V gene lost 6 bases and the J gene lost 5 bases, with 11 bases spanning the gap. In nucleotides, the CDR3 is TGCAGCGTGGTCGGAACCCACGAGCAGTACTTC. Its protein product is CSVVGTHEQYF.

This clonotype has just a few counts. The V and J genes are TRBV4-1 and TRBJ2-3, with TRBD1 identical over 9 bases. Trimming cost V 1 base and J 6 bases; bases outside gene matches: 5. Germline V gives CDR1 MGHRA, CDR2 YSYEKL. The CDR3 length is 15 residues. The CDR3, as DNA: TGCGCCAGCAGCCAAGTCCCGGGACAGGGCGATACGCAGTATTTT. As protein: CASSQVPGQGDTQYF.

V and J are TRBV4-1 and TRBJ1-3; unclear D gene. Germline V lookup: CDR1 MGHRA, CDR2 YSYEKL. The CDR3 is 14 amino acids. Trimming took 0 bases from V and 3 from J, leaving 6 bases between them. This CDR3 reads CASSQEPGGNTIYF. For the CDR3, the DNA is TGCGCCAGCAGCCAAGAACCCGGTGGAAACACCATATATTTT.

This sequence joins TRBV3-1 and TRBJ2-7; 9 bases are a match to TRBD1. CDR3 length: 15 residues. The J segment lost 3 bases and the V segment lost 2 bases, leaving 5 bases of the junction unmatched. Germline CDR1 is LGHDT and CDR2 is YNNKEL (reference sequence). The CDR3 loop is CASSQIQGASYEQYF. The CDR3 DNA sequence: TGTGCCAGCAGCCAAATACAGGGGGCCAGCTACGAGCAGTACTTC.

This clonotype was seen only once. J is TRBJ2-1 and V is TRBV29-1; 8 bases line up with TRBD2. There are 15 residues in the CDR3. Germline V gene data show CDR1 as SQVTM and CDR2 as ANQGSEA. The V gene end was trimmed by 8 bases and the J gene end by 5 bases; junction bases not matched to a gene: 14. Written as DNA, the CDR3 is TGCAGCCTGGGACGGGAGGGCCAGTATGACAATGAGCAGTTCTTC. It is translated as CSLGREGQYDNEQFF.

The chain joins TRBV7-9 to TRBJ2-6; 7 positions agree with TRBD2. Germline trimming cut 2 bases from V and 1 base from J; bases unmatched to any gene: 8. The germline V gene encodes CDR1 SEHNR and CDR2 FQNEAQ (reference sequence). The CDR3 contains 18 residues. CDR3 coding DNA: TGTGCCAGCAGCTTACTAAGCGGGGCAGCATCTGGGGCCAACGTCCTGACTTTC. Residues: CASSLLSGAASGANVLTF. The complete variable domain, with remaining parts taken from reference TRBV7-9 and TRBJ2-6, reads DTGVSQNPRHKITKRGQNVTFRCDPISEHNRLYWYRQTLGQGPEFLTYFQNEAQLEKSRLLSDRFSAERPKGSFSTLEIQRTEQGDSAMYLCASSLLSGAASGANVLTFGAGSRLTVL.

V usage is TRBV20-1 and J usage is TRBJ2-7; TRBD1 matches 8 bases. The CDR3 contains 14 residues. Germline V gene data show CDR1 as DFQATT and CDR2 as SNEGSKA (reference sequence). V shed 5 bases and J 3 bases; nucleotides not matched to a gene: 9. CDR3 protein: CSAPNRDRLYEQYF. The CDR3 DNA follows: TGCAGTGCTCCTAACCGGGACAGGCTCTACGAGCAGTACTTC.

This clonotype appeared many times. The chain combines TRBV7-9 with TRBJ1-5; D is possibly TRBD1 (5 bases). Trimming left V 4 bases short and J 2 bases short, with 12 bases between. CDR1 and CDR2 from the germline V gene are SEHNR and FQNEAQ (reference sequence). The CDR3 is 15 residues long. CDR3 residues: CASSSGTYGNQPQHF. The CDR3 DNA sequence: TGTGCCAGCAGCTCCGGGACGTATGGCAATCAGCCCCAGCATTTT.

The chain joins TRBV29-1 to TRBJ2-1; 9 bases are shared with TRBD1. This CDR3 contains 14 residues. Germline V lookup: CDR1 SQVTM, CDR2 ANQGSEA. V was pared by 7 bases and J by 2 bases, with 6 bases of the junction left unmatched. This CDR3 reads CSGPGQGTYNEQFF. The CDR3 DNA reads as TGCAGCGGGCCGGGACAGGGCACCTACAATGAGCAGTTCTTC.

A few counts support this clonotype. The rearrangement links TRBV10-3 to TRBJ2-5, with TRBD2 identical over 9 bases. The DNA matches TRBJ2-7 better at its end, which makes the J call doubtful. The CDR3 extends over 13 amino acids. CDR1 is ENHRY, CDR2 SYGVKD, per germline. The CDR3 here is CAISVAGAYEQYF. CDR3 bases: TGTGCCATCAGTGTAGCGGGAGCCTACGAGCAGTACTTC.

The rearrangement joins TRBV29-1 to TRBJ2-3, with 10 bases that match TRBD2. V was clipped by 2 bases and J by 5 bases; unmatched bases: 7. Germline assignment: CDR1 SQVTM and CDR2 ANQGSEA. The CDR3 runs 15 residues. CDR3 sequence reads: CSVERLAGAGDTQYF. CDR3 bases: TGCAGCGTTGAAAGGCTAGCGGGAGCCGGAGATACGCAGTATTTT.